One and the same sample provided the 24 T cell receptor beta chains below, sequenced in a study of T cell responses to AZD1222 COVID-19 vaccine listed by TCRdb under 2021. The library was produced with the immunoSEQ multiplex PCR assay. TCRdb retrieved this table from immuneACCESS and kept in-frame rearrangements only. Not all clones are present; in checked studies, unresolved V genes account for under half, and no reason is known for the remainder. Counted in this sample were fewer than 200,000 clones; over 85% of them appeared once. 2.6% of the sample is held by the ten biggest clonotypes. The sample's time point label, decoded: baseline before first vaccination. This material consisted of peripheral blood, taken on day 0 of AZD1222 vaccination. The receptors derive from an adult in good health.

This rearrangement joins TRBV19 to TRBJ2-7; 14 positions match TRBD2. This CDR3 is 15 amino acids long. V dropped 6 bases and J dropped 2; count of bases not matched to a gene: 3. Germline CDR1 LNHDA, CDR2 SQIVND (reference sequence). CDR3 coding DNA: TGTGCCAGTAGCCCGGGACTAGCGGGGGCCTACGAGCAGTACTTC. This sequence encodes CASSPGLAGAYEQYF. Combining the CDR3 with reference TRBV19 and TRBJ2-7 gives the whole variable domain DGGITQSPKYLFRKEGQNVTLSCEQNLNHDAMYWYRQDPGQGLRLIYYSQIVNDFQKGDIAEGYSVSREKKESFPLTVTSAQKNPTAFYLCASSPGLAGAYEQYFGPGTRLTVT.

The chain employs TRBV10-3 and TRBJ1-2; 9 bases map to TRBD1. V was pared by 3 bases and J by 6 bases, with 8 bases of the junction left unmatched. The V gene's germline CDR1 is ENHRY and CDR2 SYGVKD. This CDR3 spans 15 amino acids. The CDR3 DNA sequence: TGTGCCATCAGTGAAACTTTAGGGGACAGGGATGGCTACACCTTC. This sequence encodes CAISETLGDRDGYTF.

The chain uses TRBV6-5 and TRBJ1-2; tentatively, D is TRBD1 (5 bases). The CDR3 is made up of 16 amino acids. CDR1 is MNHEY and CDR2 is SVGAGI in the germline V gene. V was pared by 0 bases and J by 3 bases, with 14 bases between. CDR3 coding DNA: TGTGCCAGCAGTTACTCATCCGGGGGTTGGGACTATGGCTACACCTTC. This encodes CASSYSSGGWDYGYTF.

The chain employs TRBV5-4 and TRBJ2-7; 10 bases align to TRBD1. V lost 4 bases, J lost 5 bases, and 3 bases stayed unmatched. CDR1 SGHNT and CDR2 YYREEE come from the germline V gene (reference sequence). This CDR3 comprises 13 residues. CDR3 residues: CASSMTGGDEQYF. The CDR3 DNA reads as TGTGCCAGCAGCATGACAGGGGGCGACGAGCAGTACTTC.

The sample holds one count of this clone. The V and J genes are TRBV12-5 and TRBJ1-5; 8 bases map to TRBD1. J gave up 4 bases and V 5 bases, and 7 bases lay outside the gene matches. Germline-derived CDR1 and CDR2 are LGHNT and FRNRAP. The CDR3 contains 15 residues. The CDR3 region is CASGTGQGGNQPQHF. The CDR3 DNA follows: TGTGCTAGTGGTACCGGACAGGGAGGAAATCAGCCCCAGCATTTT.

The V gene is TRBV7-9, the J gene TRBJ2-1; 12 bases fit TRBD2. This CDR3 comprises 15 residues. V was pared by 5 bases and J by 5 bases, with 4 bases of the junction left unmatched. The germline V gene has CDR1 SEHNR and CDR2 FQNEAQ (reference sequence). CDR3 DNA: TGTGCCAGCAGCAGACTAGCGGGAGACCACAATGAGCAGTTCTTC. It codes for CASSRLAGDHNEQFF.

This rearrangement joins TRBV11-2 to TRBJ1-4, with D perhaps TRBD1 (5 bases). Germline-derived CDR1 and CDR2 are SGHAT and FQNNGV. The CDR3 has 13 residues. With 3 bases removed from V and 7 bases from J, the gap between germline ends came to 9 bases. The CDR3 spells CASSFAGSEKLFF. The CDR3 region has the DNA TGTGCCAGCAGCTTCGCAGGGTCTGAAAAACTGTTTTTT.

CDR3 loop: CASSPYGQVEDYGYTF. CDR3 nucleotide sequence: TGTGCCAGCAGCCCCTACGGACAGGTAGAAGACTATGGCTACACCTTC. V and J are TRBV7-9 and TRBJ1-2, with 7 bases matching TRBD1. Unmatched junction bases numbered 12, after V lost 5 bases and J lost 3 bases. The germline V gene encodes CDR1 SEHNR and CDR2 FQNEAQ (reference sequence). There are 16 residues in the CDR3. The full variable domain, its missing parts supplied by reference TRBV7-9 and TRBJ1-2, is DTGVSQNPRHKITKRGQNVTFRCDPISEHNRLYWYRQTLGQGPEFLTYFQNEAQLEKSRLLSDRFSAERPKGSFSTLEIQRTEQGDSAMYLCASSPYGQVEDYGYTFGSGTRLTVV.

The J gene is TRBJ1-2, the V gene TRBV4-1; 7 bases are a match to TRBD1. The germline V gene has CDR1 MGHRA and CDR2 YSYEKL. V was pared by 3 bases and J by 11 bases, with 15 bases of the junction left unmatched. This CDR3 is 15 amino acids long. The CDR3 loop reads CASSHRTGRWGGYTF. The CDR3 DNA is TGCGCCAGCAGCCACCGGACAGGCCGGTGGGGGGGTTACACCTTC.

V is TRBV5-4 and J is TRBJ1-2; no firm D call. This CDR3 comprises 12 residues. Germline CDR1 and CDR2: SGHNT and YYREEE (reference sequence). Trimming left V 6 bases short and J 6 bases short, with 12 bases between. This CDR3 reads CASTETHNGYTF. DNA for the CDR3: TGTGCCAGCACCGAGACACACAATGGCTACACCTTC.

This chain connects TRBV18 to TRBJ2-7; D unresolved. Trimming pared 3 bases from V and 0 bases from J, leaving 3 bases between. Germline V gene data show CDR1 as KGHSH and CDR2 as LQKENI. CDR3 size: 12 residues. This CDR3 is CASSPASYEQYF. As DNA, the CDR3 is TGTGCCAGCTCACCGGCCTCCTACGAGCAGTACTTC.

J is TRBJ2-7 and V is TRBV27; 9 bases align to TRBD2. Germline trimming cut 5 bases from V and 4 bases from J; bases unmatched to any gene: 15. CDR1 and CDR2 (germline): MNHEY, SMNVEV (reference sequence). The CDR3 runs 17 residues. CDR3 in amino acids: CASSRALGASGVYEQYF. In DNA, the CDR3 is TGTGCCAGCAGTCGCGCCCTGGGGGCTAGCGGGGTATACGAGCAGTACTTC.

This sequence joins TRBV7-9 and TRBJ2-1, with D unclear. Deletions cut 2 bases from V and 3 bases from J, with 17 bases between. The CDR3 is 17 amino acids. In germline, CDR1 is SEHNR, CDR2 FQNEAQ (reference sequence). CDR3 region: CASSLSTSRLVYNEQFF. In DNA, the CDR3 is TGTGCCAGCAGCTTAAGTACCTCGAGGCTTGTCTACAATGAGCAGTTCTTC.

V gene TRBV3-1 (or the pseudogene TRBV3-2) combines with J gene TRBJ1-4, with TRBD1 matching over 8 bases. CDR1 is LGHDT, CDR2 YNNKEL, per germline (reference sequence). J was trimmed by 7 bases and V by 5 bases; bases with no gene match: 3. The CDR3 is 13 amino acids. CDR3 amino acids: CASSGQGGEKLFF. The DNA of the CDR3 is TGTGCCAGCAGCGGACAGGGTGGTGAAAAACTGTTTTTT.

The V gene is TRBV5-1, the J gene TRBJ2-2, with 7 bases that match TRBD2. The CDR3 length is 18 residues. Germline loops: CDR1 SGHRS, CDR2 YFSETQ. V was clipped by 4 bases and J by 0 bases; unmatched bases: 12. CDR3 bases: TGCGCCAGCAGCCGGGAGTTGGCGGGAGTGCCGAACACCGGGGAGCTGTTTTTT. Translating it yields CASSRELAGVPNTGELFF. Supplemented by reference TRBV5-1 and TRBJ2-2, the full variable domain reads KAGVTQTPRYLIKTRGQQVTLSCSPISGHRSVSWYQQTPGQGLQFLFEYFSETQRNKGNFPGRFSGRQFSNSRSEMNVSTLELGDSALYLCASSRELAGVPNTGELFFGEGSRLTVL.

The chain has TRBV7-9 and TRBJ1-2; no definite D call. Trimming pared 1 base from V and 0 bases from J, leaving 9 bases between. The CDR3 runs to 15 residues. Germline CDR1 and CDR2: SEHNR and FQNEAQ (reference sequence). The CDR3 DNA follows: TGTGCCAGCAGCTTAGAGGCTACAGCTAACTATGGCTACACCTTC. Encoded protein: CASSLEATANYGYTF. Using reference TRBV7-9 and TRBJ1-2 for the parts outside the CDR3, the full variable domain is DTGVSQNPRHKITKRGQNVTFRCDPISEHNRLYWYRQTLGQGPEFLTYFQNEAQLEKSRLLSDRFSAERPKGSFSTLEIQRTEQGDSAMYLCASSLEATANYGYTFGSGTRLTVV.

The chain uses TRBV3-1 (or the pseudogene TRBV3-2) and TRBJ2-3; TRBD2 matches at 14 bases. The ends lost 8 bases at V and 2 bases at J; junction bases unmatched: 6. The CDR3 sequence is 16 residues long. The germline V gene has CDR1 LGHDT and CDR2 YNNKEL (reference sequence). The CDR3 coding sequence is TGTGCCAGCGGGACTAGCGGGAGTATCTTCACAGATACGCAGTATTTT. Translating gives CASGTSGSIFTDTQYF.

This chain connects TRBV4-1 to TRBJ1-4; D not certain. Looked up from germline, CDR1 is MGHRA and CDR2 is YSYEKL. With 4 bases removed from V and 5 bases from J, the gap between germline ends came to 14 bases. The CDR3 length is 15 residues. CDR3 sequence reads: CASSLTDMPNEKLFF. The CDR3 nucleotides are TGCGCCAGCAGCCTTACCGATATGCCCAATGAAAAACTGTTTTTT.

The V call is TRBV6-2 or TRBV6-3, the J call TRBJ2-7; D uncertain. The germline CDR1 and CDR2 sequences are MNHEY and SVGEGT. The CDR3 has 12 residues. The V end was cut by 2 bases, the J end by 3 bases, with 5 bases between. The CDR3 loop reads CASSYADYEQYF. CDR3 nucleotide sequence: TGTGCCAGCAGTTACGCGGACTACGAGCAGTACTTC.

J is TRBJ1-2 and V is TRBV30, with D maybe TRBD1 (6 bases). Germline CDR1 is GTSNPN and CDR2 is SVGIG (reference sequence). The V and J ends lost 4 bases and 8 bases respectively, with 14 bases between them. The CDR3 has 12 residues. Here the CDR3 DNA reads TGTGCCTGGACCCCGGGGAGGGGGGGCTACACCTTC. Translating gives CAWTPGRGGYTF.

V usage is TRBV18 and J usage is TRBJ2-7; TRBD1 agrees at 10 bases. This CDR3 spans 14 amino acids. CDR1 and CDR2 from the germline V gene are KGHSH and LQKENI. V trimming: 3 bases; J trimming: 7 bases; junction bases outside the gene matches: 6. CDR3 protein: CASSPRQGAAEQYF. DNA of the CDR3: TGTGCCAGCTCACCGAGACAGGGGGCGGCTGAGCAGTACTTC. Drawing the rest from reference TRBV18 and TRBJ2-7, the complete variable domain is NAGVMQNPRHLVRRRGQEARLRCSPMKGHSHVYWYRQLPEEGLKFMVYLQKENIIDESGMPKERFSAEFPKEGPSILRIQQVVRGDSAAYFCASSPRQGAAEQYFGPGTRLTVT.

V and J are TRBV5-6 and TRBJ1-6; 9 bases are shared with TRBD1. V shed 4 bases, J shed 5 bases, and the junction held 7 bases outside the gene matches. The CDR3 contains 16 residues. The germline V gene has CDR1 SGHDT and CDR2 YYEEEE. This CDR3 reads CASSVPRDRDNSPLHF. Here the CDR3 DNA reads TGTGCCAGCAGCGTCCCCCGGGACAGGGATAATTCACCCCTCCACTTT.

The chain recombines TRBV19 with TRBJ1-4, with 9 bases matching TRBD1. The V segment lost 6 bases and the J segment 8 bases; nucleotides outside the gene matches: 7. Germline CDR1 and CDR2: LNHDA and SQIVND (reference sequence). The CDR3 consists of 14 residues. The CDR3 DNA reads TGTGCCAGTAGACCCCGGACAGGGGACGAAAAACTGTTTTTT. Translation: CASRPRTGDEKLFF.

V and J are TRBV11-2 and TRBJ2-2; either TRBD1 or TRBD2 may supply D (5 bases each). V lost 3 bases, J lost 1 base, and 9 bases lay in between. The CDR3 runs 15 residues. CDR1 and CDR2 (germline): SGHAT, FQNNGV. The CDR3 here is CASSFPGLNTGELFF. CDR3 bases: TGTGCCAGCAGCTTTCCGGGGCTGAACACCGGGGAGCTGTTTTTT.